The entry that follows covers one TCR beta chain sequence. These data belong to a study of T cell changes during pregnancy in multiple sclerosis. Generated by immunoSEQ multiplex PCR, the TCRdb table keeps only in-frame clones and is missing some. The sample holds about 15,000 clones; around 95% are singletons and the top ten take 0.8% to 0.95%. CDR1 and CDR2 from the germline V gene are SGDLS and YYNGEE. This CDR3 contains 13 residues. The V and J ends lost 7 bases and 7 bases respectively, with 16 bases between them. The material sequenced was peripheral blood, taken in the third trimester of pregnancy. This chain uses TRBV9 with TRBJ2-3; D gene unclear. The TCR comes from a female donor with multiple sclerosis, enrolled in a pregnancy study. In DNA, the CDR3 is TGTGCCAGCTCCGGTTTGAGGTCGAATACGCAGTATTTT. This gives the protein CASSGLRSNTQYF.